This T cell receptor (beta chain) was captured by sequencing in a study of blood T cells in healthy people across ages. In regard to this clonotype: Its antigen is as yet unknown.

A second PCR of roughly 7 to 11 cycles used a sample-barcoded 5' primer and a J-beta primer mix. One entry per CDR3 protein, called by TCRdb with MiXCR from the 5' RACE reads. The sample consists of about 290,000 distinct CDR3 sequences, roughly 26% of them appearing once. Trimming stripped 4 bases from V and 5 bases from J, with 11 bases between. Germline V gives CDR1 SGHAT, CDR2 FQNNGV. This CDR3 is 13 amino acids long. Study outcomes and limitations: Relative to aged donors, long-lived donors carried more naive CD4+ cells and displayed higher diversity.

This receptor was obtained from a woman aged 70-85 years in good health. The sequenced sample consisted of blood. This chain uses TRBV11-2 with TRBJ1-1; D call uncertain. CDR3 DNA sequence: TGTGCCAGCAGCTCCGGGAAAGTGACTGAAGCTTTCTTT. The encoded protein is CASSSGKVTEAFF.